The following is a T cell receptor (beta chain) sequence with its context. Its antigen is as yet unknown. The data belong to a study of shared clonotypes between healthy human individuals. Selected positively for CCR7 and CD45RO-negative, naive CD8 cells excluded terminally differentiated effector memory CD45RA+ cells. The donor cohort consisted entirely of Caucasian adults residing in Nashville, Tennessee. The method was immunoSEQ multiplex PCR; TCRdb's version includes in-frame clones alone and lacks a portion of them. This table has approximately 740,000 clones, approximately 92% appearing once. The V and J ends lost 4 bases and 2 bases respectively, with 18 bases between them. The CDR3 contains 16 residues. The germline V gene encodes CDR1 SGHAT and CDR2 FQNNGV. Study-level results: Represented diversity, genetic and exposure-history alike, was limited by few donors.

This chain links TRBV11-2 with TRBJ2-7, with D tentatively TRBD1 (6 bases). Sequences were obtained from naive CD8+ T cells sorted from blood. This sequence originates from a man aged 30-40 years in good health. CDR3 nucleotides: TGTGCCAGCAGCTCAACCTCCAGGGACAACACCTACGAGCAGTACTTC. It is translated as CASSSTSRDNTYEQYF.